This TCR beta chain was observed in a study of shared clonotypes between healthy human individuals. Those who donated were healthy HIV-negative adults, with no recent acute infections or vaccinations reported. Some clones are missing from TCRdb's copy, which holds only in-frame ones; the method was immunoSEQ multiplex PCR. This table has 400,000 to 600,000 clones, roughly 80% appearing once. The germline V gene has CDR1 GTSNPN and CDR2 SVGIG (reference sequence). There are 12 residues in the CDR3. V was trimmed by 0 bases and J by 5 bases, leaving 7 bases between them. This rearrangement joins TRBV30 to TRBJ2-5, with D uncertain. The receptor was derived from a woman aged 40 to 49 in good health. Some clones in this sample may be carry-over from other donors' samples. The sample consisted of PBMCs. CDR3 residues: CAWSVAPETQYF. Written as DNA, the CDR3 is TGTGCCTGGAGTGTGGCCCCCGAGACCCAGTACTTC.